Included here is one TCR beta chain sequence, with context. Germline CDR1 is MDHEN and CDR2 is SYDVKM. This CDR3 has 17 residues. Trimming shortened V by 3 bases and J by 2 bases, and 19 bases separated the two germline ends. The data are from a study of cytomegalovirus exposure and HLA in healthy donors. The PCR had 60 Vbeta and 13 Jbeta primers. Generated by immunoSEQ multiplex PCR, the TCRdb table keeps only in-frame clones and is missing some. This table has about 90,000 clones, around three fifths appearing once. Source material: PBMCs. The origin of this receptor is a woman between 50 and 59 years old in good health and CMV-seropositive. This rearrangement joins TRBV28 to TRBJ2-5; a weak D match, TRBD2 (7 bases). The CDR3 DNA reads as TGTGCCAGCAGTTTTAGGGTGCTAGCGGACAGTCAAGAGACCCAGTACTTC. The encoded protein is CASSFRVLADSQETQYF. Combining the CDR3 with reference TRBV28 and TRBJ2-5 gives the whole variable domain DVKVTQSSRYLVKRTGEKVFLECVQDMDHENMFWYRQDPGLGLRLIYFSYDVKMKEKGDIPEGYSVSREKKERFSLILESASTNQTSMYLCASSFRVLADSQETQYFGPGTRLLVL.